The clone carrying this T cell receptor beta chain turned up a few times. The data were obtained in a study of T cells in Graves' hyperthyroidism and ophthalmopathy. TCR beta CDR3 regions were amplified from RNA transcripts. A first-round RT-PCR of the TCR CDR3 used the HTBI primer set. One entry per CDR3 protein, called by TCRdb with MiXCR from the multiplex PCR reads. Among 650,000 to 750,000 distinct CDR3 sequences listed, approximately 15% were seen once. Patients were excluded for uncontrolled infection, other autoimmune disease, pregnancy or lactation. Between the trimmed V and J ends, which lost 7 bases and 0 bases, there was a span of 13 bases. CDR1 DFQATT and CDR2 SNEGSKA come from the germline V gene (reference sequence). CDR3 length: 14 residues.

This receptor was obtained from a woman younger than 30 with Graves' hyperthyroidism. The chain combines TRBV20-1 with TRBJ2-1; D remains unclear. Sequenced input: blood. CDR3 DNA sequence: TGCAGTGTCAAAATGGTCAGCTCCTACAATGAGCAGTTCTTC. Its protein is CSVKMVSSYNEQFF.